This T cell receptor beta chain was identified during a study of cytomegalovirus exposure and HLA in healthy donors. Study conclusions and caveats: For cytomegalovirus status, the classifier reportedly gave diagnoses with high specificity and sensitivity. When a later analysis was performed, an Asian-associated ancestry cluster reportedly had fewer N-insertions than the roughly 700-donor mean.

PCR used 60 Vbeta primers and 13 Jbeta primers. Repertoires were generated with immunoSEQ multiplex PCR, while TCRdb's copy carries only in-frame clones and drops some. The repertoire holds 75,000 to 90,000 clones, with 72% as singletons. CDR1 and CDR2 (germline): SGHRS, YFSETQ. V was shortened by 7 bases and J by 3 bases, with 8 bases between the two germline ends. The CDR3 covers 11 residues. This clone was counted between two and nine times. Antigen: not known. Source material: PBMCs. This clonotype was sampled from a woman aged 40-49 years in good health and CMV-seropositive. This chain uses TRBV5-1 with TRBJ2-7, with D unclear. The CDR3 sequence is CASGTNYEQYF. In DNA form, the CDR3 reads TGCGCCAGCGGTACAAACTACGAGCAGTACTTC.